This entry concerns a single T cell receptor (beta chain). The V and J ends lost 2 bases and 3 bases respectively, with 11 bases between them. Germline V gene lookup returns CDR1 MNHNS and CDR2 SASEGT. The CDR3 consists of 14 residues. The data stem from a study of radiotherapy plus CTLA-4 blockade in lung cancer. Study-wide context: Objective responses emerged in roughly a sixth of patients, and over 30% attained disease control.

Assay used: immunoSEQ multiplex PCR; TCRdb lists only in-frame clones, some missing. The sample has about 73,000 clones, over 75% seen once. The source material was peripheral blood, sampled from a patient treated with radiotherapy plus ipilimumab. The clonotype was recovered from a human donor with non-small cell lung cancer that progressed on radiotherapy plus ipilimumab. This rearrangement joins TRBV6-1 to TRBJ2-7, with D perhaps assigned TRBD1 or TRBD2 (5 bases each). CDR3 sequence: CASSEWGGGYEQYF. The DNA of the CDR3 is TGTGCCAGCAGTGAATGGGGTGGGGGCTACGAGCAGTACTTC.